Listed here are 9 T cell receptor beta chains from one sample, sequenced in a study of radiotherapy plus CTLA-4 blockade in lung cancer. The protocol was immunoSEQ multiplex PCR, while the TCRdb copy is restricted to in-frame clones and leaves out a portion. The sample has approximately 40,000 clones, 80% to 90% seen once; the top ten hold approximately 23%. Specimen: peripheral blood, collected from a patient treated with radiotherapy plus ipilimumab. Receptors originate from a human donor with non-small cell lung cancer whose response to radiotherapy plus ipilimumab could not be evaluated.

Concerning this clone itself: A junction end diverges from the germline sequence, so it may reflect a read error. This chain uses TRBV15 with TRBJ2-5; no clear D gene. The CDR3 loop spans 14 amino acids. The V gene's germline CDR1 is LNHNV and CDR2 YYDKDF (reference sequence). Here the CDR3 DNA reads TGTGCCACCAGCAGAGGCTCTTCGAAAGAGGCCCAGTACTTC. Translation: CATSRGSSKEAQYF.

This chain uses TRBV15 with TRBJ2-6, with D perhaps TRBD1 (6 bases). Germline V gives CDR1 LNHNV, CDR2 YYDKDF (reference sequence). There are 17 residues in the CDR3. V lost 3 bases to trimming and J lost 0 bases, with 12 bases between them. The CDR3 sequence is CATSRERQASGANVLTF. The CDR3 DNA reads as TGTGCCACCAGCAGGGAAAGACAGGCCTCTGGGGCCAACGTCCTGACTTTC.

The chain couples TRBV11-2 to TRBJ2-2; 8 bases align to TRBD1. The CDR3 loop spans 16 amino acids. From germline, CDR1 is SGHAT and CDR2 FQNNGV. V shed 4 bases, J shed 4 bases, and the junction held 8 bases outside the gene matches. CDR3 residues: CASSSYGQGPTGELFF. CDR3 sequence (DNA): TGTGCCAGCAGCTCCTATGGACAGGGCCCCACCGGGGAGCTGTTTTTT.

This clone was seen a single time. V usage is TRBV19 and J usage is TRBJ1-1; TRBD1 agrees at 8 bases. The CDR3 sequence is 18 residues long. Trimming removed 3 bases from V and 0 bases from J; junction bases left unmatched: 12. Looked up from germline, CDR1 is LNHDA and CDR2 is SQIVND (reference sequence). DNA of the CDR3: TGTGCCAGTAGTATTACCCAGGGGGCTAGACCCTTGAACACTGAAGCTTTCTTT. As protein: CASSITQGARPLNTEAFF.

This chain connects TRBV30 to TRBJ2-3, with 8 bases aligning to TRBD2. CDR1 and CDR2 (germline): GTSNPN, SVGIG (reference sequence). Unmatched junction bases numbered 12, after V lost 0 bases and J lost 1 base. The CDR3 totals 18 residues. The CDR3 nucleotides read TGTGCCTGGAGTGTAGGTCTTGGAGGACTAGCTTGCACAGATACGCAGTATTTT. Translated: CAWSVGLGGLACTDTQYF. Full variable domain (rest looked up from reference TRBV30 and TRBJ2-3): SQTIHQWPATLVQPVGSPLSLECTVEGTSNPNLYWYRQAAGRGLQLLFYSVGIGQISSEVPQNLSASRPQDRQFILSSKKLLLSDSGFYLCAWSVGLGGLACTDTQYFGPGTRLTVL.

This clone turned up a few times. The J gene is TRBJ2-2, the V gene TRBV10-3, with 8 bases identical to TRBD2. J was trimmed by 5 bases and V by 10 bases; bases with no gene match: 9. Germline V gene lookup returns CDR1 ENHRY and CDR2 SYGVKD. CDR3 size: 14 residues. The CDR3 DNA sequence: TGTGCCACCACCGGGACTAGTCCGACCGGGGAGCTGTTTTTT. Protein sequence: CATTGTSPTGELFF.

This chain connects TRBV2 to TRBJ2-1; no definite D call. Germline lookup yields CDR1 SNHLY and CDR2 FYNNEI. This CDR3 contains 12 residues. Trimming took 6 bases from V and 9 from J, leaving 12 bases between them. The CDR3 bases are TGTGCCAGCAGGGGCTTCCTCTCTGAGCAGTTCTTC. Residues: CASRGFLSEQFF.

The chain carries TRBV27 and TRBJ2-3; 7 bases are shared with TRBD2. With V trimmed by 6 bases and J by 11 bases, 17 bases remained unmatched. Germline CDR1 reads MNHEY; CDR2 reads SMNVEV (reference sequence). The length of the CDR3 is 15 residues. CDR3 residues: CASSPEMGQPGGQYF. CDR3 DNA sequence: TGTGCCAGCAGCCCCGAGATGGGTCAACCGGGGGGGCAGTATTTT.

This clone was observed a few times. The DNA of the CDR3 is TGTGCCAGCAGCTCCCCGGGACAGGGTCACAATCAGCCCCAGCATTTT. This gives the protein CASSSPGQGHNQPQHF. The chain combines TRBV28 with TRBJ1-5; TRBD1 matches 9 bases. V lost 6 bases to trimming and J lost 3 bases; unmatched junction nucleotides: 9. The germline gives CDR1 MDHEN, CDR2 SYDVKM. The CDR3 totals 16 residues.